This T cell receptor (beta chain) was identified in a study of early T cells in non-severe SARS-CoV-2 infection. V was pared by 5 bases and J by 3 bases, with 12 bases between. Per germline, CDR1 SEHNR and CDR2 FQNEAQ (reference sequence). This CDR3 has 14 amino acids. TCRdb re-called the 5' RACE reads through MiXCR, storing one row per CDR3 protein. The data hold just under 65,000 distinct CDR3 sequences, with 5.5% to 7% observed a single time. The clonotype was recovered from an adult who was a healthcare worker with PCR-confirmed SARS-CoV-2 infection or an uninfected control (not recorded which). This specimen was whole blood, taken at baseline. The chain is built from TRBV7-9 and TRBJ2-3, with TRBD1 as a possible D gene (6 bases). The CDR3 DNA follows: TGTGCCAGCAGCGCCCGACAGGCTACAGATACGCAGTATTTT. Its protein is CASSARQATDTQYF.